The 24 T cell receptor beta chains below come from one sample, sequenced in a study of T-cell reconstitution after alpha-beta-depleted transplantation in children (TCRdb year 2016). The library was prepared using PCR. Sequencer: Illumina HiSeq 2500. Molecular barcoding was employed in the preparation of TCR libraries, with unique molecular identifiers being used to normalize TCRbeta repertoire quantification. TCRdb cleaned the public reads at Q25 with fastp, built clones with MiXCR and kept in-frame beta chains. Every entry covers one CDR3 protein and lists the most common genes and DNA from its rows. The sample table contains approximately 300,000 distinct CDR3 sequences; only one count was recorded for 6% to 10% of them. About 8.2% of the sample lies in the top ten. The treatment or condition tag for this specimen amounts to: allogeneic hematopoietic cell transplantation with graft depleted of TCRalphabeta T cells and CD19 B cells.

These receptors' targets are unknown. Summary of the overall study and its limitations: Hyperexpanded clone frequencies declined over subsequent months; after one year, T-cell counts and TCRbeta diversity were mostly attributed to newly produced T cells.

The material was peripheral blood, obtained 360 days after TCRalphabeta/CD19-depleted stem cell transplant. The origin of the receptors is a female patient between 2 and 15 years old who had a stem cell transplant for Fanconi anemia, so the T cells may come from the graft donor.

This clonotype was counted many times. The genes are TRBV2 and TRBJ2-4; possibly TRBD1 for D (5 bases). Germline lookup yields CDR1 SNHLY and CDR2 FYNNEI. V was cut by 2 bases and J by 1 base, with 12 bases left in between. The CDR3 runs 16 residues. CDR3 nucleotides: TGTGCCAGCAGTGAATCTAACCCAGGGGCCAAAAACATTCAGTACTTC. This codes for CASSESNPGAKNIQYF.

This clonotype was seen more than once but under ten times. CDR3 bases: TGCAGTGCTAGTCTAGCGGGGGGGCGGCTCCAAGAGACCCAGTACTTC. Protein sequence: CSASLAGGRLQETQYF. The rearrangement joins TRBV20-1 to TRBJ2-5; 12 bases map to TRBD2. The germline gives CDR1 DFQATT, CDR2 SNEGSKA (reference sequence). J lost 1 base, V lost 3 bases, and 6 bases had no gene match. The CDR3 consists of 16 residues.

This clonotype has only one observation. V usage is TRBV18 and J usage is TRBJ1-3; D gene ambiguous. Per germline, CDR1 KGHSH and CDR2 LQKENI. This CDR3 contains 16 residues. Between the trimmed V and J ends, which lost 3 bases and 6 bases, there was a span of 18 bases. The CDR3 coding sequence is TGTGCCAGCTCACCCCTTAACAACAGAGGGATAAACACCATATATTTT. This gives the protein CASSPLNNRGINTIYF.

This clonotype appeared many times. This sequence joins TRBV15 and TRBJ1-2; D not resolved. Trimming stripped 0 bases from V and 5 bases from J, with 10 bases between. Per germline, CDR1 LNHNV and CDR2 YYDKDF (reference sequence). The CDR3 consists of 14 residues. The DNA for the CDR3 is TGTGCCACCAGCAGAGAGGCCTCGACTTATGGCTACACCTTC. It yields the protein CATSREASTYGYTF.

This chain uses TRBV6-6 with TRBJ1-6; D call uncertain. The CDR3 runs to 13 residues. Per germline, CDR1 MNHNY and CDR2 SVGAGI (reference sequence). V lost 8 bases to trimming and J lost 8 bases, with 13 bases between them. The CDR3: CASDHLWYSPLHF. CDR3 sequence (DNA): TGTGCCAGCGATCACCTATGGTATTCACCCCTCCACTTT.

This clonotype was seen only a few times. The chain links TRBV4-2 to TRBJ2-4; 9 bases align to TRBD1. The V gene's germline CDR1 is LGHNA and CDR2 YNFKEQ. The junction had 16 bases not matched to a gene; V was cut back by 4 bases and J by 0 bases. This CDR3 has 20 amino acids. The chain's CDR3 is CASSRTPRQGVEEAKNIQYF. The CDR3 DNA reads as TGTGCCAGCAGCCGAACCCCCCGACAGGGGGTTGAAGAAGCCAAAAACATTCAGTACTTC.

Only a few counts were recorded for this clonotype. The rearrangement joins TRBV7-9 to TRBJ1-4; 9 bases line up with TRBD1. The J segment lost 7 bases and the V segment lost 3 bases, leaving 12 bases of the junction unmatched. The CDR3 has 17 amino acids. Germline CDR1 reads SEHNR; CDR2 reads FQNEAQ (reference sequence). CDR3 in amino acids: CASSFNRGLFIGEKLFF. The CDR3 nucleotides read TGTGCCAGCAGCTTTAACAGGGGGCTCTTTATTGGTGAAAAACTGTTTTTT. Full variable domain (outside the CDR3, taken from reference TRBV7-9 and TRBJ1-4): DTGVSQNPRHKITKRGQNVTFRCDPISEHNRLYWYRQTLGQGPEFLTYFQNEAQLEKSRLLSDRFSAERPKGSFSTLEIQRTEQGDSAMYLCASSFNRGLFIGEKLFFGSGTQLSVL.

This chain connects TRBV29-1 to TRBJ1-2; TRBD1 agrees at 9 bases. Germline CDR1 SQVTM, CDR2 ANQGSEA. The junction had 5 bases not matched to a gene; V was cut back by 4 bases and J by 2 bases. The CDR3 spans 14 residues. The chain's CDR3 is CSVGSGQGNYGYTF. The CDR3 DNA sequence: TGCAGCGTTGGATCGGGACAGGGCAACTATGGCTACACCTTC.

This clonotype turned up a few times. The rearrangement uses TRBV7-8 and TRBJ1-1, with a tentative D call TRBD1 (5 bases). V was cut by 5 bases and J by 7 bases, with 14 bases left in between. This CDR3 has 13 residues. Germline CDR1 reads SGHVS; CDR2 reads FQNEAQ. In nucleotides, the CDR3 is TGTGCCAGCAGCCGGCGGGGGGGAGATGAAGCTTTCTTT. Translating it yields CASSRRGGDEAFF.

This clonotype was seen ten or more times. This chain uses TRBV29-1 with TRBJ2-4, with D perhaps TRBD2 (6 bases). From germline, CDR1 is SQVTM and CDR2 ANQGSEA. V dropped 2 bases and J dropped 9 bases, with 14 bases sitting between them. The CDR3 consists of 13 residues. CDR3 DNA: TGCAGCGTTGAACGGCAGGTGGGGGGCATTCAGTACTTC. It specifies CSVERQVGGIQYF.

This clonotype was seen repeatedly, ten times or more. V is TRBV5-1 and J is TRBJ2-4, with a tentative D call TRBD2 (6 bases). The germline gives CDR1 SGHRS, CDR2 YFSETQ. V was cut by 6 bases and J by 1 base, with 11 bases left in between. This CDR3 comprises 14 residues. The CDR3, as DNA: TGCGCCAGCAAGCCGGAGGGGGCCAAAAACATTCAGTACTTC. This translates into CASKPEGAKNIQYF. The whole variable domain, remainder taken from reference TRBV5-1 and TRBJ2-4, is KAGVTQTPRYLIKTRGQQVTLSCSPISGHRSVSWYQQTPGQGLQFLFEYFSETQRNKGNFPGRFSGRQFSNSRSEMNVSTLELGDSALYLCASKPEGAKNIQYFGAGTRLSVL.

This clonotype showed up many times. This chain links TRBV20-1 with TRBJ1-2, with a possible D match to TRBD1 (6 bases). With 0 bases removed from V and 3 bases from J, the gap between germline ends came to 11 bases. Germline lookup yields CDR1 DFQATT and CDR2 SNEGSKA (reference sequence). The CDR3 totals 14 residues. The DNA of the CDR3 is TGCAGTGCTAGAGATCGGACAGCCTACTATGGCTACACCTTC. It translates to CSARDRTAYYGYTF.

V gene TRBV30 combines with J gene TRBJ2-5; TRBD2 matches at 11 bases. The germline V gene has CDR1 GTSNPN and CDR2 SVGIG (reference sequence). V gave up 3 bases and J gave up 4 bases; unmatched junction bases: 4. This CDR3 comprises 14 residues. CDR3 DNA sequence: TGTGCCTGGAGACTAGCGGGGGCTTTAGAGACCCAGTACTTC. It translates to CAWRLAGALETQYF.

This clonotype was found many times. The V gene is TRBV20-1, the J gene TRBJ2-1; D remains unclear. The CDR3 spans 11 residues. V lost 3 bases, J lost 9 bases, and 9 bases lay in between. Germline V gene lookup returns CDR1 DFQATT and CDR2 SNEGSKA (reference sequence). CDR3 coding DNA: TGCAGTGCTAGTGGATCAACTGAGCAGTTCTTC. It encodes CSASGSTEQFF.

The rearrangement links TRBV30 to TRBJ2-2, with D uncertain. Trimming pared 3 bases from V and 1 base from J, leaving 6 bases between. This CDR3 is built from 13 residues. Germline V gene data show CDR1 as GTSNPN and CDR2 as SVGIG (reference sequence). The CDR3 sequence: CAWRGLNTGELFF. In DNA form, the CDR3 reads TGTGCCTGGAGAGGCCTGAACACCGGGGAGCTGTTTTTT.

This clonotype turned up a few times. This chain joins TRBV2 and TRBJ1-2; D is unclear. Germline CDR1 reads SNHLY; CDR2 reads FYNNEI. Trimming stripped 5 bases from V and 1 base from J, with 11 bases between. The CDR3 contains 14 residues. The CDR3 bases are TGTGCCAGCAGTCGACCCTTCGATAACTATGGCTACACCTTC. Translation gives CASSRPFDNYGYTF.

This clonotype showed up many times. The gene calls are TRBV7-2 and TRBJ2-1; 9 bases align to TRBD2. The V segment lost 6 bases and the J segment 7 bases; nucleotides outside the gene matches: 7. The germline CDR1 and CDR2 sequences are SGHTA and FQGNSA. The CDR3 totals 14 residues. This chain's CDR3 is CASSERGVVNEQFF. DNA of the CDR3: TGTGCCAGCAGTGAGCGGGGGGTAGTGAATGAGCAGTTCTTC.

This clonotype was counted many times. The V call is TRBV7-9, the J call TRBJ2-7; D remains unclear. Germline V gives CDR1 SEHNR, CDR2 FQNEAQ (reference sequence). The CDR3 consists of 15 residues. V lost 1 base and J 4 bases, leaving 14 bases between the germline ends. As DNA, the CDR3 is TGTGCCAGCAGCTTAGGAAGTCCCCTCGGGTACGAGCAGTACTTC. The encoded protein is CASSLGSPLGYEQYF.

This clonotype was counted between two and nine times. Here the CDR3 DNA reads TGTGCCAGCAGCGTAGAGGTCTACACCGGGGAGCTGTTTTTT. Protein product: CASSVEVYTGELFF. The chain carries TRBV9 and TRBJ2-2, with unresolved D. Germline-derived CDR1 and CDR2 are SGDLS and YYNGEE. The V gene lost 0 bases and the J gene lost 3 bases, with 6 bases spanning the gap. This CDR3 has 14 amino acids.

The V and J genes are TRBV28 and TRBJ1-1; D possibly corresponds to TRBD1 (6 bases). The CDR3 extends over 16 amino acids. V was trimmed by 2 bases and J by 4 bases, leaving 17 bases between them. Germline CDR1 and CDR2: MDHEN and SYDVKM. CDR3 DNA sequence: TGTGCCAGCAGTTTACGGCAGGGGAGCCTCCTCACTGAAGCTTTCTTT. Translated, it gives CASSLRQGSLLTEAFF. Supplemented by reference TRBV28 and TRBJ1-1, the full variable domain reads DVKVTQSSRYLVKRTGEKVFLECVQDMDHENMFWYRQDPGLGLRLIYFSYDVKMKEKGDIPEGYSVSREKKERFSLILESASTNQTSMYLCASSLRQGSLLTEAFFGQGTRLTVV.

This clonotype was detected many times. This CDR3 is CSVARLAGGPSYNEQFF. The DNA for the CDR3 is TGCAGCGTCGCCCGACTAGCGGGGGGGCCGTCCTACAATGAGCAGTTCTTC. The V and J genes are TRBV29-1 and TRBJ2-1; 14 bases line up with TRBD2. Per germline, CDR1 SQVTM and CDR2 ANQGSEA. The CDR3 consists of 17 residues. V was pared by 6 bases and J by 1 base, with 8 bases of the junction left unmatched.

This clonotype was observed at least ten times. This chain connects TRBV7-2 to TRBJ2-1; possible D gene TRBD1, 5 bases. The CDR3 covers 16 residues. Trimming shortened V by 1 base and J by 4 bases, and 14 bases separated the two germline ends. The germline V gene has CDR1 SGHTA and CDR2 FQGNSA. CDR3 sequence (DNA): TGTGCCAGCAGCTTAGACTCCTCTGGGGCGTACAATGAGCAGTTCTTC. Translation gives CASSLDSSGAYNEQFF.

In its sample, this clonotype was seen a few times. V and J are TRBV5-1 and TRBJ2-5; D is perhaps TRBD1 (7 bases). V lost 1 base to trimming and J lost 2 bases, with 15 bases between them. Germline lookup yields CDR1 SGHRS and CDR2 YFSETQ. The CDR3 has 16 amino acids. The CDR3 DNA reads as TGCGCCAGCAGCTTGTGGCAGGGGGGCCAACAAGAGACCCAGTACTTC. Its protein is CASSLWQGGQQETQYF. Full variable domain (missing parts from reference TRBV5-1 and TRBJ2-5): KAGVTQTPRYLIKTRGQQVTLSCSPISGHRSVSWYQQTPGQGLQFLFEYFSETQRNKGNFPGRFSGRQFSNSRSEMNVSTLELGDSALYLCASSLWQGGQQETQYFGPGTRLLVL.

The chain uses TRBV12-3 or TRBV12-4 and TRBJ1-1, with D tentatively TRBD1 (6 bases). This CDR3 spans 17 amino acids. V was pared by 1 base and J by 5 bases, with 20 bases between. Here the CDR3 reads CASSLDLMGGGWTEAFF. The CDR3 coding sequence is TGTGCCAGCAGTTTAGACCTGATGGGGGGCGGATGGACTGAAGCTTTCTTT.